This entry describes one T cell receptor beta chain. Antigen specificity is unknown. This specimen comes from a study of regulatory T cells in long-lasting Graves disease. Study conclusions and caveats: TRBV28, TRBJ1-2 and TRBJ2-5 were favored in persistent disease. The study found lower TCR diversity in persistent Graves' patients than in newly diagnosed ones.

The CDR3 is 13 amino acids. Trimming left V 3 bases short and J 0 bases short, with 3 bases between. Looked up from germline, CDR1 is MNHEY and CDR2 is SMNVEV (reference sequence). The authors built TCR beta libraries using iRepertoire HTBI primers and Arm-PCR of CDR3 regions. MiXCR, run by TCRdb on the multiplex PCR reads, gives a single entry per CDR3 protein. The profile covers 400,000 to 550,000 distinct CDR3 sequences, with around 15% appearing a single time and approximately 12% taken by the ten largest. As to time point: newly diagnosed GD, antithyroid drugs for less than 3 months. PBMC RNA served as the TCR library source. The same data also contributed to another study, on T cells in Graves' hyperthyroidism and ophthalmopathy.

This sequence joins TRBV27 and TRBJ2-4; D is unclear. The sequence was collected from a woman in her 30s with Graves disease. Source: peripheral blood mononuclear cells (PBMCs), taken at new diagnosis, from a patient treated with antithyroid drugs. CDR3 DNA: TGTGCCAGCAGTTTCGGAGCCAAAAACATTCAGTACTTC. It specifies CASSFGAKNIQYF.